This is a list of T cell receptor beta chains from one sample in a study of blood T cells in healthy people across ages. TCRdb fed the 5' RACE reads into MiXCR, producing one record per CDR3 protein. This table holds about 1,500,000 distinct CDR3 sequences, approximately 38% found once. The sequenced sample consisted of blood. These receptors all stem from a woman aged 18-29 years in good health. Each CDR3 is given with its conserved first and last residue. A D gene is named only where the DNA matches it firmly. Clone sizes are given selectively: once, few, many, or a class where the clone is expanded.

DNA: TGCGCCAGCAGCCTTTCCTTAGCCTTCAACTCCTACAATGAGCAGTTCTTC; CDR3: CASSLSLAFNSYNEQFF; V: TRBV4-1; D: -; size: few; J: TRBJ2-1
DNA: TGTGCCAGCAGCCCAAGGACTAGCGGGGGGGCAAATACGCAGTATTTT; CDR3: CASSPRTSGGANTQYF; V: TRBV7-2; D: TRBD2; size: -; J: TRBJ2-3
DNA: TGTGCCATCAGAATGGCAGGGAGCACAGATACGCAGTATTTT; CDR3: CAIRMAGSTDTQYF; V: TRBV10-3; D: -; size: -; J: TRBJ2-3
DNA: TGTGCCAGCAGTGAATTTGACGACACATTTTACGAGCAGTACTTC; CDR3: CASSEFDDTFYEQYF; V: TRBV2; D: -; size: few; J: TRBJ2-7
DNA: TGTGCCAGCAGTTTAGTGGGAGGGCCAGGGAATGAGCAGTTCTTC; CDR3: CASSLVGGPGNEQFF; V: TRBV12-3/TRBV12-4; D: TRBD2; size: -; J: TRBJ2-1
DNA: TGTGCCAGCAGCTTAGACCGTGTTAGCGAGAGAAGTGGGCAGTTCTTC; CDR3: CASSLDRVSERSGQFF; V: TRBV11-2; D: -; size: few; J: TRBJ2-1
DNA: TGTGCCACCAGCCCTAGGACAGATACGCAGTATTTT; CDR3: CATSPRTDTQYF; V: TRBV15; D: -; size: few; J: TRBJ2-3
DNA: TGCGCCAGCAGCCAGGACAGGGCATCGGTTAAATTTGAGCAGTTCTTC; CDR3: CASSQDRASVKFEQFF; V: TRBV4-1; D: TRBD1; size: few; J: TRBJ2-1
DNA: TGCAGTGCGGTCGGACTGGGCGGGGAGACCCAGTACTTC; CDR3: CSAVGLGGETQYF; V: TRBV20-1; D: -; size: -; J: TRBJ2-5
DNA: TGTGCCAGCAGAGCCTCCTCTGATGAGCAGTACTTC; CDR3: CASRASSDEQYF; V: TRBV6-5; D: -; size: -; J: TRBJ2-5
DNA: TGTGCTAGTGCCCGGACAGGGGCAGAGACCCAGTACTTC; CDR3: CASARTGAETQYF; V: TRBV12-5; D: TRBD1; size: -; J: TRBJ2-5
DNA: TGCAGCGTTGAAGTGGCAGGGACTAACTATGGCTACACCTTC; CDR3: CSVEVAGTNYGYTF; V: TRBV29-1; D: -; size: -; J: TRBJ1-2
DNA: TGTGCCAGCAGTTTAGATGGCGGGAGGGGGCAGAACTATGGCTACACCTTC; CDR3: CASSLDGGRGQNYGYTF; V: TRBV12-3/TRBV12-4; D: TRBD1; size: -; J: TRBJ1-2
DNA: TGTGCCATCAGTGAGTCGGAAACTAAGAAACTGTTTTTT; CDR3: CAISESETKKLFF; V: TRBV10-3; D: -; size: many; J: TRBJ1-4